Listed below are T cell receptor beta chains from one sample, sequenced in a study of T cell repertoires in cytomegalovirus infection. TCRdb processed the reads anew with MiXCR; each CDR3 protein has one entry. The sample records fewer than 1,000,000 distinct CDR3 sequences, approximately 30% being singletons. For these TCRs, the target antigens are not known. Sequences were derived from cultured CD8+ T cells from PBMCs, sampled from culture after CMV antigen stimulation. The receptors here all came from a human donor in good health (CMV status not recorded). Some clones in this sample may be carry-over from other donors' samples. Each CDR3 is given with its conserved first and last residue. A D gene is named only where the DNA matches it firmly. Clone size, where shown, is once, few, many, or a class for clones that have expanded.

v_gene: TRBV27
d_gene: NA
abundance: NA
j_gene: TRBJ2-1
CDR3aa: CASRLQKGGNEQFF
CDR3nt: TGTGCCAGCAGGTTACAGAAAGGGGGCAATGAGCAGTTCTTC

v_gene: TRBV11-3
d_gene: TRBD2
abundance: NA
j_gene: TRBJ2-1
CDR3aa: CASSISPGLHNEQFF
CDR3nt: TGTGCCAGCAGCATATCTCCGGGACTACACAATGAGCAGTTCTTC

v_gene: TRBV27
d_gene: TRBD1
abundance: many
j_gene: TRBJ1-1
CDR3aa: CASSLTGMNTEAFF
CDR3nt: TGTGCCAGCAGTTTGACAGGGATGAACACTGAAGCTTTCTTT

v_gene: TRBV27
d_gene: NA
abundance: many
j_gene: TRBJ2-1
CDR3aa: CASSLGRDNEQFF
CDR3nt: TGTGCCAGCAGCTTAGGGCGGGACAATGAGCAGTTCTTC

v_gene: TRBV19
d_gene: NA
abundance: few
j_gene: TRBJ2-1
CDR3aa: CATLGGSYNEQFF
CDR3nt: TGTGCCACTCTCGGGGGCTCCTACAATGAGCAGTTCTTC

v_gene: TRBV27
d_gene: TRBD2
abundance: NA
j_gene: TRBJ2-1
CDR3aa: CASSLDILAGDSYNEQFF
CDR3nt: TGTGCCAGCAGTTTAGATATACTAGCGGGGGATTCCTACAATGAGCAGTTCTTC

v_gene: TRBV6-2/TRBV6-3
d_gene: NA
abundance: NA
j_gene: TRBJ2-1
CDR3aa: CASSYFGYLSSYNEQFF
CDR3nt: TGTGCCAGCAGTTACTTCGGCTATTTAAGCTCCTACAATGAGCAGTTCTTC

v_gene: TRBV14
d_gene: NA
abundance: few
j_gene: TRBJ2-7
CDR3aa: CASSQDFSSEQYF
CDR3nt: TGTGCCAGCAGCCAAGATTTCTCGAGCGAGCAGTACTTC

v_gene: TRBV7-3
d_gene: TRBD2
abundance: many
j_gene: TRBJ2-3
CDR3aa: CASSLMPSGGADTQYF
CDR3nt: TGTGCCAGCAGCTTAATGCCTAGCGGGGGGGCGGATACGCAGTATTTT

v_gene: TRBV6-8
d_gene: NA
abundance: NA
j_gene: TRBJ2-1
CDR3aa: CASSRLEIFTASYNEQFF
CDR3nt: TGTGCCAGCAGTCGACTAGAAATATTTACAGCATCCTACAATGAGCAGTTCTTC

v_gene: TRBV7-9
d_gene: TRBD1
abundance: few
j_gene: TRBJ2-5
CDR3aa: CASSPLTGVETQYF
CDR3nt: TGTGCCAGCAGCCCTCTCACAGGGGTAGAGACCCAGTACTTC

v_gene: TRBV5-1
d_gene: NA
abundance: NA
j_gene: TRBJ1-1
CDR3aa: CASSSEGGMNTEAFF
CDR3nt: TGCGCCAGCAGCTCGGAGGGGGGAATGAACACTGAAGCTTTCTTT

v_gene: TRBV7-9
d_gene: TRBD1
abundance: few
j_gene: TRBJ1-2
CDR3aa: CASRQREQGVNYGYTF
CDR3nt: TGTGCCAGCAGACAACGTGAACAGGGGGTGAACTATGGCTACACCTTC

v_gene: TRBV5-1
d_gene: NA
abundance: NA
j_gene: TRBJ2-2
CDR3aa: CASSSSEEGAGTGELFF
CDR3nt: TGCGCCAGCAGCTCATCCGAGGAGGGGGCCGGCACCGGGGAGCTGTTTTTT

v_gene: TRBV4-1
d_gene: TRBD2
abundance: NA
j_gene: TRBJ2-3
CDR3aa: CASSQGKRGPYTDTQYF
CDR3nt: TGCGCCAGCAGCCAAGGAAAGCGGGGGCCTTACACAGATACGCAGTATTTT

v_gene: TRBV20-1
d_gene: NA
abundance: few
j_gene: TRBJ1-6
CDR3aa: CSARDTRVSPLHF
CDR3nt: TGCAGTGCTAGAGATACCAGGGTTTCACCCCTCCACTTT

v_gene: TRBV6-1
d_gene: TRBD2
abundance: many
j_gene: TRBJ2-3
CDR3aa: CASSIPGGASPTDTQYF
CDR3nt: TGTGCCAGCAGCATCCCGGGAGGGGCCTCGCCCACAGATACGCAGTATTTT

v_gene: TRBV27
d_gene: TRBD1
abundance: few
j_gene: TRBJ1-5
CDR3aa: CASSSLQGTDQPQHF
CDR3nt: TGTGCCAGCAGTTCGTTACAGGGGACGGATCAGCCCCAGCATTTT

v_gene: TRBV6-2/TRBV6-3
d_gene: NA
abundance: NA
j_gene: TRBJ2-1
CDR3aa: CASSTSSEGNEQFF
CDR3nt: TGTGCCAGCAGTACGAGCTCCGAGGGCAATGAGCAGTTCTTC

v_gene: TRBV7-9
d_gene: TRBD1
abundance: NA
j_gene: TRBJ1-6
CDR3aa: CASSPPGTVTNSPLHF
CDR3nt: TGTGCCAGCAGCCCCCCCGGGACAGTGACCAATTCACCCCTCCACTTT

v_gene: TRBV9
d_gene: NA
abundance: NA
j_gene: TRBJ1-2
CDR3aa: CASSEITGGYTF
CDR3nt: TGTGCCAGCAGCGAAATCACAGGGGGCTACACCTTC

v_gene: TRBV12-3/TRBV12-4
d_gene: NA
abundance: NA
j_gene: TRBJ1-5
CDR3aa: CASSGWENTGNQPQHF
CDR3nt: TGTGCCAGCAGTGGGTGGGAAAACACGGGCAATCAGCCCCAGCATTTT

v_gene: TRBV3-1
d_gene: NA
abundance: many
j_gene: TRBJ1-2
CDR3aa: CASSQAGGYGYTF
CDR3nt: TGTGCCAGCAGCCAAGCTGGCGGCTATGGCTACACCTTC

v_gene: TRBV25-1
d_gene: TRBD1
abundance: NA
j_gene: TRBJ1-6
CDR3aa: CASSEWDREDLNSPLHF
CDR3nt: TGTGCCAGCAGTGAATGGGACAGGGAGGACCTTAATTCACCCCTCCACTTT